This entry lists 25 T cell receptor beta chains sequenced from one sample in a study of blood T cells in healthy people across ages. Together with a sample-barcoded 5' primer, a J-beta primer mix was included in a second PCR lasting roughly 7 to 11 cycles. Each CDR3 protein gets one entry after TCRdb re-called the 5' RACE reads with MiXCR. The sample shows about 1,800,000 distinct CDR3 sequences, 28% of them seen only once. Sequencing input: blood. These receptors were collected from a woman aged 30 to 39 in good health.

The chain carries TRBV7-2 and TRBJ2-5; TRBD2 matches at 12 bases. CDR1 is SGHTA and CDR2 is FQGNSA in the germline V gene. This CDR3 region has 15 residues. Trimming cost V 5 bases and J 6 bases; bases outside gene matches: 7. Written as DNA, the CDR3 is TGTGCCAGCAGCCAAGGACTAGCGGGGTTGAAGACCCAGTACTTC. As protein: CASSQGLAGLKTQYF. The variable domain in full, completed from reference TRBV7-2 and TRBJ2-5, reads GAGVSQSPSNKVTEKGKDVELRCDPISGHTALYWYRQSLGQGLEFLIYFQGNSAPDKSGLPSDRFSAERTGGSVSTLTIQRTQQEDSAVYLCASSQGLAGLKTQYFGPGTRLLVL.

The chain carries TRBV4-1 and TRBJ2-7; 11 bases agree with TRBD2. The CDR3 runs to 15 residues. CDR1 is MGHRA, CDR2 YSYEKL, per germline. The ends lost 3 bases at V and 2 bases at J; junction bases unmatched: 3. DNA for the CDR3: TGCGCCAGCAGCCAGGTACTAGCGGGGGCCTACGAGCAGTACTTC. Translated, it gives CASSQVLAGAYEQYF.

This clonotype was counted many times. The chain carries TRBV4-3 and TRBJ2-1, with 12 bases aligning to TRBD2. V gave up 5 bases and J gave up 4 bases; unmatched junction bases: 6. The CDR3 has 16 residues. Per the germline V gene, CDR1 is LGHNA and CDR2 is YSLEER. The CDR3 bases are TGCGCCAGCAGCACGTCGCTAGCGGGAGGGTACAATGAGCAGTTCTTC. Protein product: CASSTSLAGGYNEQFF.

The rearrangement joins TRBV6-2 or TRBV6-3 to TRBJ2-7, with 7 positions matching TRBD2. J was trimmed by 6 bases and V by 2 bases; bases with no gene match: 10. This CDR3 contains 15 residues. Germline CDR1 reads MNHEY; CDR2 reads SVGEGT. CDR3 nucleotides: TGTGCCAGCAGTTACCCCTGGGGCGGGGGTTCCGAGCAGTACTTC. This translates into CASSYPWGGGSEQYF.

This clonotype was detected many times. V usage is TRBV5-1 and J usage is TRBJ2-3, with D unclear. Trimming left V 4 bases short and J 5 bases short, with 5 bases between. The CDR3 length is 11 residues. Germline V gives CDR1 SGHRS, CDR2 YFSETQ. CDR3 in amino acids: CASSHGDTQYF. CDR3 coding DNA: TGCGCCAGCAGCCACGGAGATACGCAGTATTTT.

The sample holds one count of this clonotype. The CDR3 bases are TGTGCCAGCAGTCCACCGGGGCCGGCGAGGGAAAAACTGTTTTTT. Translated, it gives CASSPPGPAREKLFF. V gene TRBV12-3 or TRBV12-4 combines with J gene TRBJ1-4; perhaps TRBD1 as D (5 bases). This CDR3 has 15 residues. Trimming removed 5 bases from V and 8 bases from J, with 18 bases in between.

This clonotype appeared many times. V is TRBV14 and J is TRBJ2-1; D ambiguous. The CDR3 consists of 13 residues. Germline loops: CDR1 SGHDN, CDR2 FVKESK. V shed 1 base and J shed 3 bases, with 4 bases lying between them. CDR3 nucleotide sequence: TGTGCCAGCAGCCAAGGGGTCTACAATGAGCAGTTCTTC. This sequence encodes CASSQGVYNEQFF.

As to this clonotype: A junction boundary mismatches the germline segment, possibly from a read error. The chain combines TRBV7-2 with TRBJ2-1; 9 positions match TRBD2. From germline, CDR1 is SGHTA and CDR2 FQGNSA. CDR3 size: 16 residues. This chain's CDR3 is CAGSTRLAEGDNEQFF. CDR3 DNA sequence: TGTGCCGGCAGCACCCGACTAGCGGAAGGAGACAATGAGCAGTTCTTC.

The chain joins TRBV28 to TRBJ1-4; 9 bases line up with TRBD1. The V segment lost 5 bases and the J segment 0 bases; nucleotides outside the gene matches: 13. This CDR3 region has 19 residues. Germline V gene lookup returns CDR1 MDHEN and CDR2 SYDVKM. The DNA of the CDR3 is TGTGCCAGCAGTCTCCAAAAGTTTGGGGACAGGGCAACTAATGAAAAACTGTTTTTT. It codes for CASSLQKFGDRATNEKLFF.

This clonotype was detected only a few times. The V and J genes are TRBV20-1 and TRBJ1-2; 12 positions agree with TRBD1. V lost 4 bases to trimming and J lost 7 bases; unmatched junction nucleotides: 10. CDR1 and CDR2 from the germline V gene are DFQATT and SNEGSKA (reference sequence). This CDR3 region has 15 residues. CDR3 nucleotides: TGCAGTGCTAAGGGACAGGGGGCGGAGAGGGGTGGCTACACCTTC. It specifies CSAKGQGAERGGYTF.

In this sample, this clonotype turned up many times. V and J are TRBV29-1 and TRBJ2-6; the D is unclear. The germline CDR1 and CDR2 sequences are SQVTM and ANQGSEA. The CDR3 has 14 amino acids. Trimming removed 5 bases at V and 0 bases at J, with 8 bases between. The CDR3 nucleotides read TGCAGCGTTTTCGTTAGCTCTGGGGCCAACGTCCTGACTTTC. It is translated as CSVFVSSGANVLTF.

This CDR3 reads CSANTGNTEAFF. The CDR3 bases are TGCAGCGCCAACACAGGGAACACTGAAGCTTTCTTT. The rearrangement uses TRBV29-1 and TRBJ1-1; tentative D call: TRBD1 (5 bases). Per germline, CDR1 SQVTM and CDR2 ANQGSEA. This CDR3 region has 12 residues. V shed 7 bases and J shed 1 base, with 10 bases lying between them.

The chain has TRBV3-1 and TRBJ2-6, with D uncertain. Per the germline V gene, CDR1 is LGHDT and CDR2 is YNNKEL (reference sequence). Trimming shortened V by 2 bases and J by 0 bases, and 11 bases separated the two germline ends. CDR3 length: 17 residues. The CDR3 coding sequence is TGTGCCAGCAGCCAAAGCAGGATAGACTCTGGGGCCAACGTCCTGACTTTC. It specifies CASSQSRIDSGANVLTF.

V and J are TRBV29-1 and TRBJ1-6; TRBD1 might be the D (5 bases). This CDR3 spans 11 amino acids. V shed 6 bases and J shed 5 bases, with 5 bases lying between them. Germline V gene sequence: CDR1 SQVTM, CDR2 ANQGSEA. This CDR3 is CSVGDNSPLHF. In DNA, the CDR3 is TGCAGCGTAGGGGATAATTCACCCCTCCACTTT.

V is TRBV28 and J is TRBJ2-3, with a possible D match to TRBD1 (6 bases). Germline-derived CDR1 and CDR2 are MDHEN and SYDVKM. CDR3 length: 15 amino acids. V dropped 8 bases and J dropped 1 base, with 16 bases sitting between them. CDR3 sequence: CASSYRVSRTDTQYF. CDR3 in DNA: TGTGCCAGCTCATACAGGGTGTCGCGCACAGATACGCAGTATTTT.

The chain recombines TRBV20-1 with TRBJ1-2; D may be TRBD1 (6 bases). Germline-derived CDR1 and CDR2 are DFQATT and SNEGSKA (reference sequence). Trimming shortened V by 3 bases and J by 7 bases, and 15 bases separated the two germline ends. The CDR3 is 13 amino acids. CDR3: CSASTGRGSGYTF. The DNA for the CDR3 is TGCAGTGCTAGTACAGGGCGGGGCTCTGGCTACACCTTC.

The chain recombines TRBV20-1 with TRBJ2-3; 10 positions match TRBD2. The CDR3 spans 14 residues. V shed 5 bases, J shed 4 bases, and the junction held 6 bases outside the gene matches. CDR1 DFQATT and CDR2 SNEGSKA come from the germline V gene (reference sequence). CDR3 amino acids: CSAASGGAADTQYF. The CDR3 coding sequence is TGCAGTGCTGCAAGCGGGGGGGCAGCAGATACGCAGTATTTT.

This rearrangement joins TRBV5-1 to TRBJ2-3, with TRBD2 as a possible D gene (6 bases). This CDR3 region has 15 residues. V lost 3 bases to trimming and J lost 0 bases, with 11 bases between them. The germline V gene encodes CDR1 SGHRS and CDR2 YFSETQ. Here the CDR3 reads CASSYGGRSTDTQYF. CDR3 coding DNA: TGCGCCAGCAGCTACGGAGGGCGGAGCACAGATACGCAGTATTTT.

The chain couples TRBV2 to TRBJ1-5; D gene uncertain. Trimming stripped 2 bases from V and 7 bases from J, with 12 bases between. The germline V gene has CDR1 SNHLY and CDR2 FYNNEI. This CDR3 is 14 amino acids long. The CDR3 is CASSESSETQPQHF. CDR3 nucleotides: TGTGCCAGCAGTGAAAGCTCGGAGACCCAGCCCCAGCATTTT. The full variable domain, in which reference TRBV2 and TRBJ1-5 provide the parts outside the CDR3, is EPEVTQTPSHQVTQMGQEVILRCVPISNHLYFYWYRQILGQKVEFLVSFYNNEISEKSEIFDDQFSVERPDGSNFTLKIRSTKLEDSAMYFCASSESSETQPQHFGDGTRLSIL.

This clonotype was recorded a few times. This chain joins TRBV30 and TRBJ2-4; 8 positions match TRBD1. The CDR3 spans 14 residues. J gave up 6 bases and V 4 bases, and 8 bases lay outside the gene matches. Germline loops: CDR1 GTSNPN, CDR2 SVGIG (reference sequence). The CDR3 here is CAWNGAGQGNIQYF. CDR3 in DNA: TGTGCCTGGAATGGGGCAGGACAGGGAAACATTCAGTACTTC.

At least ten counts were recorded for this clonotype. The J gene is TRBJ2-5, the V gene TRBV6-5, with a weak D call TRBD2 (6 bases). There are 12 residues in the CDR3. Trimming took off 6 bases at V and 4 bases at J, with 9 bases between the two ends. Germline V gene lookup returns CDR1 MNHEY and CDR2 SVGAGI. The CDR3 bases are TGTGCCAGCAGCCGGGACTCAGAGACCCAGTACTTC. It yields the protein CASSRDSETQYF.

About this clonotype: The CDR3 end shows no conserved phenylalanine or tryptophan, and so a read error is likely. The chain links TRBV3-1 to TRBJ2-7; D may correspond to TRBD1 or TRBD2 (5 bases each). The V gene lost 4 bases and the J gene lost 3 bases, with 10 bases spanning the gap. CDR3 length equals 13 residues. Germline V lookup: CDR1 LGHDT, CDR2 YNNKEL (reference sequence). The DNA of the CDR3 is TGTGCCAGCAGCCCCGGGGCCTACTACGAGCAGTACTGC. This encodes CASSPGAYYEQYC.

At least ten counts were recorded for this clonotype. V usage is TRBV15 and J usage is TRBJ2-1; D is perhaps TRBD2 (7 bases). The CDR3 is 14 residues long. Trimming left V 10 bases short and J 4 bases short, with 17 bases between. CDR1 is LNHNV, CDR2 YYDKDF, per germline (reference sequence). The CDR3 nucleotides read TGTGCCAGTACCAAGGCGGGGGCATACAATGAGCAGTTCTTC. This encodes CASTKAGAYNEQFF.

V and J are TRBV6-5 and TRBJ2-3; the match to TRBD1 covers 9 bases. Germline CDR1 reads MNHEY; CDR2 reads SVGAGI. The V gene end was trimmed by 7 bases and the J gene end by 2 bases; junction bases not matched to a gene: 4. The CDR3 contains 14 residues. The CDR3: CASTRTGDTDTQYF. The CDR3 region has the DNA TGTGCCAGCACTCGGACAGGGGACACAGATACGCAGTATTTT.

This clonotype appeared a single time. V is TRBV28 and J is TRBJ2-1; TRBD1 is a possible D gene (5 bases). CDR1 is MDHEN, CDR2 SYDVKM, per germline. There are 15 residues in the CDR3. V shed 10 bases and J shed 2 bases, with 18 bases lying between them. CDR3: CATTFRGIPYNEQFF. The CDR3 nucleotides are TGTGCCACCACCTTTAGGGGAATCCCCTACAATGAGCAGTTCTTC.